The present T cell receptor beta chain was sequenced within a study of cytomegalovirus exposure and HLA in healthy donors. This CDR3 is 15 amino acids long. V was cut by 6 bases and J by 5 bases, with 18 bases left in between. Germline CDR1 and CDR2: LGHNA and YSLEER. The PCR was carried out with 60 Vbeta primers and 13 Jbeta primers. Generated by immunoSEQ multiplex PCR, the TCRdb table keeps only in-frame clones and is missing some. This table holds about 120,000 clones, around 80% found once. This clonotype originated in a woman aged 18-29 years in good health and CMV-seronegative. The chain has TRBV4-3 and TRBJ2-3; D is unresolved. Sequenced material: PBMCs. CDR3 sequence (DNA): TGCGCCAGCAGTCGGTTAACACGGGTGGGAGATACGCAGTATTTT. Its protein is CASSRLTRVGDTQYF.